This T cell receptor (beta chain) was sequenced for a study of blood T cell repertoires in COVID-19. Sequencing was performed with immunoSEQ multiplex PCR; in TCRdb, only in-frame clones are kept and a portion is missing. Seen here are approximately 74,000 clones, roughly 90% observed once, and the top ten hold roughly 1.2%. CDR1 KGHSY and CDR2 FQNENV come from the germline V gene. The V gene lost 0 bases and the J gene lost 8 bases, with 13 bases spanning the gap. The CDR3 loop spans 14 amino acids. The sequencing input was peripheral blood. This sequence joins TRBV16 and TRBJ1-2; a possible D gene is TRBD1 (5 bases). This TCR derives from a woman aged 55-75 years with acute or convalescent COVID-19. The chain's CDR3 is CASSQSGHKGGYTF. The CDR3 bases are TGTGCCAGCAGCCAATCGGGCCATAAGGGGGGCTACACCTTC. Filled out from reference TRBV16 and TRBJ1-2, the complete variable domain reads GEEVAQTPKHLVRGEGQKAKLYCAPIKGHSYVFWYQQVLKNEFKFLISFQNENVFDETGMPKERFSAKCLPNSPCSLEIQATKLEDSAVYFCASSQSGHKGGYTFGSGTRLTVV.